Listed below are T cell receptor beta chains from one sample, sequenced in a study of breast tumors, draining lymph nodes, adjacent tissues. In TCRdb, the multiplex PCR reads were re-called with MiXCR into one record per CDR3 protein. The profile shows around 290,000 distinct CDR3 sequences, around 30% of them singletons. Sequencing used axillary lymph node tissue. The source of these receptors is a female donor with breast cancer. Some clones in this sample may be carry-over from other donors' samples. The CDR3 runs from the conserved cysteine through the conserved F or W. A D gene is named only where the DNA matches it firmly. Clone size is shown for a subset of rows, as once, few, many or a class of expanded clone.

TRBV10-3,.,TRBJ1-4,.,CAISEPGQYGTNEELFF,TGTGCCATCAGTGAACCTGGACAGTACGGAACTAATGAAGAACTGTTTTTC
TRBV19,.,TRBJ1-3,.,CASRRQSRPSGNTICF,TGTGCCAGTAGGAGACAGAGCCGCCCCTCTGGAAACACCATATGTTTT
TRBV2,many,TRBJ2-7,TRBD2,CASSDGSGSYEQYF,TGTGCCAGCAGTGATGGTAGCGGGAGCTACGAGCAGTACTTC
TRBV2,.,TRBJ1-1,.,CAIKRTAGTEAFF,TGTGCCATAAAACGGACCGCCGGAACTGAAGCTTTCTTT
TRBV19,many,TRBJ2-5,TRBD1,CASSRGGTGYYQETQYF,TGTGCCAGCAGTAGGGGAGGGACAGGGTATTATCAAGAGACCCAGTACTTC
TRBV7-9,many,TRBJ2-7,.,CASSPGAATYEQYF,TGTGCCAGCAGCCCAGGAGCTGCCACTTACGAGCAGTACTTC
TRBV11-2,many,TRBJ2-3,.,CASSSGQDTQYF,TGTGCCAGCAGCTCCGGACAGGATACGCAGTATTTT
TRBV10-3,.,TRBJ2-1,TRBD2,CALSGRVYNEQFF,TGTGCGTTGAGCGGGAGAGTCTACAATGAGCAGTTCTTC
TRBV4-3,.,TRBJ2-3,TRBD2,CASSQAVAGTTSTDTQYF,TGCGCCAGCAGCCAAGCGGTAGCGGGAACCACTAGCACAGATACGCAGTATTTT
TRBV10-3,many,TRBJ2-3,.,CAISEGTSDTQYF,TGTGCCATCAGTGAAGGGACTTCAGATACGCAGTATTTT
TRBV20-1,many,TRBJ2-3,TRBD2,CSALGLAVTDTQYF,TGCAGTGCGCTGGGACTAGCGGTCACAGATACGCAGTATTTT
TRBV29-1,.,TRBJ1-5,.,CSVEGGLGAETQHF,TGCAGCGTTGAGGGTGGGCTGGGAGCGGAGACCCAGCATTTT
TRBV7-8,many,TRBJ2-7,.,CASSSVGGNEQYF,TGTGCCAGCAGCTCGGTGGGCGGGAACGAGCAGTACTTC
TRBV7-6,once,TRBJ2-5,.,CASSLLVGGAQETQYF,TGTGCCAGCAGCTTACTAGTCGGAGGGGCGCAAGAGACCCAGTACTTC
TRBV13,.,TRBJ2-4,.,CASSFRQGLAKNIQYF,TGTGCCAGCAGCTTCCGACAGGGACTAGCCAAAAACATTCAGTACTTC
TRBV10-1,many,TRBJ2-4,TRBD2,CASSDSTSKLYF,TGCGCCAGCAGTGATTCGACTAGCAAGTTGTACTTC
TRBV30,.,TRBJ1-5,.,CAWSLRERQPQHF,TGTGCCTGGAGTCTGAGGGAACGACAGCCCCAGCATTTT
TRBV6-5,once,TRBJ1-2,.,CASSLRGQGQYGYTF,TGTGCCAGCAGCCTCCGCGGACAAGGCCAATATGGCTACACCTTC
TRBV6-1,many,TRBJ2-3,TRBD2,CASSGGSGRAGTDTQYF,TGTGCCAGCAGTGGAGGTAGCGGGAGGGCCGGAACAGATACGCAGTATTTT
TRBV10-1,.,TRBJ2-5,TRBD1,CASSDPGTGGF,TGCGCCAGCAGTGACCCCGGGACAGGGGGCTTC
TRBV19,many,TRBJ2-1,TRBD2,CASRTSGTGNEQFF,TGTGCCAGTAGGACTAGCGGGACGGGTAATGAGCAGTTCTTC
TRBV2,many,TRBJ1-6,.,CASRVQVNSPLHF,TGTGCCAGCAGGGTACAGGTGAATTCACCCCTCCACTTT
TRBV10-2,many,TRBJ2-3,.,CASSEQGFPTDTQYF,TGCGCCAGCAGTGAACAGGGATTCCCCACAGATACGCAGTATTTT
TRBV7-9,many,TRBJ2-1,TRBD2,CASSYSGTSRDNEQFF,TGTGCCAGCAGCTACTCCGGGACTAGCAGAGACAATGAGCAGTTCTTC
TRBV19,few,TRBJ1-1,.,CASSIMQGEAFF,TGTGCCAGTAGTATTATGCAGGGAGAAGCTTTCTTT
TRBV30,.,TRBJ2-7,.,CAWRSERLGYEQYF,TGTGCCTGGAGGAGCGAGAGGCTAGGTTACGAGCAGTACTTC
TRBV2,many,TRBJ2-7,TRBD1,CASSMGQGAYEQYF,TGTGCCAGCAGTATGGGACAGGGGGCCTACGAGCAGTACTTC
TRBV7-3,.,TRBJ2-1,TRBD2,CASSYWAGGPAFF,TGTGCCAGCAGCTACTGGGCGGGAGGGCCTGCGTTCTTC
TRBV19,once,TRBJ2-3,.,CASSISAGRRTDTQYF,TGTGCCAGTAGTATCTCGGCGGGAAGGAGGACAGATACGCAGTATTTT
TRBV28,few,TRBJ2-7,.,CASGGGASLEQYF,TGTGCCAGCGGGGGCGGGGCTTCCCTCGAGCAGTACTTC
TRBV20-1,.,TRBJ2-7,.,CSAGRGGGGHGQYF,TGCAGTGCTGGAAGAGGTGGGGGAGGCCACGGGCAGTACTTC
TRBV19,many,TRBJ1-2,TRBD1,CASVNRDRVHGYTF,TGTGCCAGTGTAAACCGGGACAGGGTACATGGCTACACCTTC
TRBV14,many,TRBJ1-4,TRBD1,CASSLRQGKNEKLFF,TGTGCCAGCAGCCTCCGACAGGGAAAAAATGAAAAACTGTTTTTT
TRBV9,.,TRBJ2-7,TRBD2,CASSVVGASGSLYEQYF,TGTGCCAGCAGCGTCGTCGGGGCTAGCGGGAGTTTATACGAGCAGTACTTC
TRBV7-8,many,TRBJ2-1,.,CASIKGQTPYNEQFF,TGTGCCAGCATCAAAGGGCAAACTCCCTACAATGAGCAGTTCTTC
TRBV11-2,many,TRBJ2-3,TRBD2,CASSRGTSGRARGTDTQYF,TGTGCCAGCAGCCGTGGGACTAGCGGGAGGGCGAGGGGCACAGATACGCAGTATTTT
TRBV20-1,many,TRBJ2-1,TRBD2,CSARTSGADSYNEQFF,TGCAGTGCTAGAACTAGCGGAGCCGACTCCTACAATGAGCAGTTCTTC
TRBV11-1,many,TRBJ1-2,TRBD1,CASSPGQSNYGYTF,TGTGCCAGCAGCCCGGGACAGTCTAACTATGGCTACACCTTC
TRBV20-1,many,TRBJ1-2,TRBD1,CSAPCGDRENGYGYTF,TGCAGTGCTCCGTGCGGTGACAGGGAGAATGGCTATGGCTACACCTTC
TRBV25-1,.,TRBJ1-2,.,CASSLPLGLYGYTF,TGTGCCAGCAGTTTACCACTGGGACTCTATGGCTACACCTTC
TRBV20-1,many,TRBJ2-1,.,CSAREGLVGARSNEQFF,TGCAGTGCTAGAGAGGGGTTGGTGGGAGCCCGATCCAATGAGCAGTTCTTC
TRBV14,.,TRBJ2-2,.,CASSQDVGYANTGELFF,TGTGCCAGCAGCCAAGATGTGGGATACGCGAACACCGGGGAGCTGTTTTTT
TRBV7-2,.,TRBJ1-6,.,CASSGRTSSPLHF,TGTGCCAGCAGCGGCCGGACTAGCTCACCCCTCCACTTT
TRBV30,few,TRBJ2-1,.,CAWRTTPRREQFF,TGTGCCTGGAGAACCACCCCCAGGAGAGAGCAGTTCTTC
TRBV2,many,TRBJ1-5,TRBD1,CASRDRENQPQHF,TGTGCCAGCAGGGACAGGGAAAATCAGCCCCAGCATTTT
TRBV7-8,.,TRBJ1-6,TRBD1,CASSSRTGDGSPLHF,TGCGCCAGCAGCTCAAGGACAGGGGACGGTTCACCCCTCCACTTT
TRBV6-6,.,TRBJ2-5,.,CASSHSAGRHRYF,TGTGCCAGCAGTCACTCGGCGGGACGACACAGATACTTC
TRBV6-6,many,TRBJ2-5,.,CASNRLQETQYF,TGTGCCAGCAACCGCCTTCAAGAGACCCAGTACTTC
TRBV12-3/TRBV12-4,many,TRBJ2-1,TRBD1,CASSPGQGTYNEQFF,TGTGCCAGCAGTCCCGGACAGGGCACCTACAATGAGCAGTTCTTC
TRBV20-1,many,TRBJ2-1,TRBD2,CSASPGRAHHEQFF,TGCAGTGCTAGCCCCGGGAGGGCCCATCATGAGCAGTTCTTC
TRBV5-6,many,TRBJ1-2,.,CASSEDSLGYGYTF,TGTGCCAGCAGCGAAGACAGTTTGGGCTATGGCTACACCTTC
TRBV6-1,.,TRBJ2-7,TRBD1,CASSEETGAPSGAYF,TGTGCCAGCAGCGAAGAGACAGGGGCCCCTTCGGGCGCGTACTTC
TRBV12-3/TRBV12-4,few,TRBJ1-1,.,CASSSTAEGDTEAFF,TGTGCCAGCAGTTCAACCGCGGAGGGTGACACTGAAGCTTTCTTT
TRBV30,.,TRBJ2-7,TRBD2,CAWNSGRNLREQYF,TGTGCCTGGAACAGCGGGAGGAATTTAAGGGAGCAGTACTTC
TRBV6-7,.,TRBJ2-5,.,CASSLDWKRDQYF,TGTGCCAGCAGTCTAGACTGGAAAAGAGACCAGTACTTC
TRBV7-2,many,TRBJ1-5,TRBD1,CASSLDIRGSNQPQHF,TGTGCCAGCAGCTTAGATATCAGGGGGAGCAATCAGCCCCAGCATTTT
TRBV7-9,many,TRBJ1-4,.,CASSRYGAEKLFF,TGTGCCAGCAGCCGCTACGGGGCTGAAAAACTGTTTTTT
TRBV6-5,many,TRBJ2-3,TRBD1,CASRTGGGTDTQYF,TGTGCCAGCAGGACAGGGGGCGGCACAGATACGCAGTATTTT
TRBV27,few,TRBJ2-3,.,CASSGFRGVSTDTQYF,TGTGCCAGCAGCGGGTTCAGGGGGGTTAGCACAGATACGCAGTATTTT